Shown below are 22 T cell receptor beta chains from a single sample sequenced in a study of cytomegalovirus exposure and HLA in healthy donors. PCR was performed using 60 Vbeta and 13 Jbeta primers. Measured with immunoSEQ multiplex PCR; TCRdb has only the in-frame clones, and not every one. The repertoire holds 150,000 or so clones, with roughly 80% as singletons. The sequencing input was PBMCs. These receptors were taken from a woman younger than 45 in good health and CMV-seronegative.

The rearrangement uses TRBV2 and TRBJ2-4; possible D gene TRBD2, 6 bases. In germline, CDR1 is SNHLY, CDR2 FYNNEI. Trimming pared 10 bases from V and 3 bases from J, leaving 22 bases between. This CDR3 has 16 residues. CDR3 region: CATGTQPSIGKNIQYF. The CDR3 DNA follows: TGTGCCACCGGGACTCAGCCCAGTATCGGCAAAAACATTCAGTACTTC.

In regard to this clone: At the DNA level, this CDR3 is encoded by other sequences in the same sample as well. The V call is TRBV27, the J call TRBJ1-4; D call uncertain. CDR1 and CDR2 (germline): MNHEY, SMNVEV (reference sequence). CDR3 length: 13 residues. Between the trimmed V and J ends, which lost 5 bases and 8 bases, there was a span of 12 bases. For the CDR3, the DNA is TGTGCCAGCAGTACATATCAGAGGGAAAAACTGTTTTTT. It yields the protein CASSTYQREKLFF.

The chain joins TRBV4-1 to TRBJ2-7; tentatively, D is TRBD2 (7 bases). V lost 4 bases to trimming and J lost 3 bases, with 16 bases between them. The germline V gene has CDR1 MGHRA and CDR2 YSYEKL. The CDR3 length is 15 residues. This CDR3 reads CASSLRGGGDYEQYF. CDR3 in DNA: TGCGCCAGCAGCCTCCGCGGGGGCGGGGACTACGAGCAGTACTTC.

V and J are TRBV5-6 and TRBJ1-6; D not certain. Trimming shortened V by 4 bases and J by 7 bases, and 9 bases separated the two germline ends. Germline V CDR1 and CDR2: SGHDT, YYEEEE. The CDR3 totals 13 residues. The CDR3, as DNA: TGTGCCAGCAGCGACACCTTAAATTCACCCCTCCACTTT. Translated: CASSDTLNSPLHF.

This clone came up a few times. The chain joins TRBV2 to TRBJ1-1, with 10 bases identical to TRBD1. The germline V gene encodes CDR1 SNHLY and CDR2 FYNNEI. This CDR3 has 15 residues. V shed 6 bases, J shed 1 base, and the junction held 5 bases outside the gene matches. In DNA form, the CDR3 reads TGTGCCAGCAGCCTAGACAGGGGGCGGAACACTGAAGCTTTCTTT. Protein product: CASSLDRGRNTEAFF.

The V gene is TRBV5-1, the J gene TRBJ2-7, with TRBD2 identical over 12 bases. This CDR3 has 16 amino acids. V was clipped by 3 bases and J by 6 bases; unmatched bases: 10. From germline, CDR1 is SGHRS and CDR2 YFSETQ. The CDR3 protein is CASSSSLTSGGGEQYF. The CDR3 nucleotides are TGCGCCAGCAGCTCGAGTCTGACTAGCGGGGGAGGCGAGCAGTACTTC.

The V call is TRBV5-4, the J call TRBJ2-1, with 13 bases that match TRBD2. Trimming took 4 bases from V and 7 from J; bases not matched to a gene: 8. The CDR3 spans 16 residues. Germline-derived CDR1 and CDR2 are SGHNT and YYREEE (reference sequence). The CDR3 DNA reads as TGTGCCAGCAGCCCCGCTTCGGGACTAGCGGGAAATGAGCAGTTCTTC. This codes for CASSPASGLAGNEQFF. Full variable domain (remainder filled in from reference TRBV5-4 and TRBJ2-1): ETGVTQSPTHLIKTRGQQVTLRCSSQSGHNTVSWYQQALGQGPQFIFQYYREEENGRGNFPPRFSGLQFPNYSSELNVNALELDDSALYLCASSPASGLAGNEQFFGPGTRLTVL.

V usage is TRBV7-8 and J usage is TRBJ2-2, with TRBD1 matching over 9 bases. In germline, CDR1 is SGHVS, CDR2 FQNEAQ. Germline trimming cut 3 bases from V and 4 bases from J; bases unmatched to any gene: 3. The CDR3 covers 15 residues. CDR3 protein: CASSFGQGFTGELFF. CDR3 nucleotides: TGTGCCAGCAGCTTCGGACAGGGGTTCACCGGGGAGCTGTTTTTT.

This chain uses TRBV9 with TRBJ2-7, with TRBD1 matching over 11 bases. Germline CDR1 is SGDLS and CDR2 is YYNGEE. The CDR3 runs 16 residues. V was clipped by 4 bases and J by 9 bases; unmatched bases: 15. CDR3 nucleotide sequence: TGTGCCAGCAGCCAAAGGCCGGGACAGGGGGTTTCCACGCAGTACTTC. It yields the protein CASSQRPGQGVSTQYF. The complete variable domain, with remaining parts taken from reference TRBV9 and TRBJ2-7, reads DSGVTQTPKHLITATGQRVTLRCSPRSGDLSVYWYQQSLDQGLQFLIQYYNGEERAKGNILERFSAQQFPDLHSELNLSSLELGDSALYFCASSQRPGQGVSTQYFGPGTRLTVT.

The CDR3 region is CASMPWFLDSIQETQYF. CDR3 DNA: TGTGCCAGCATGCCTTGGTTTCTAGACTCAATCCAAGAGACCCAGTACTTC. V usage is TRBV5-6 and J usage is TRBJ2-5, with D unresolved. From germline, CDR1 is SGHDT and CDR2 YYEEEE. Trimming pared 6 bases from V and 1 base from J, leaving 22 bases between. The CDR3 runs 17 residues.

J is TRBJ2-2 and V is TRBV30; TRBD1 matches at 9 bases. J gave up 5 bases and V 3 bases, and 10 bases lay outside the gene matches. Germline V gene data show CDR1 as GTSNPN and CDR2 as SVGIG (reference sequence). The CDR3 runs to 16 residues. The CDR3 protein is CAWRAFTGGRTGELFF. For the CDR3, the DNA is TGTGCCTGGAGAGCCTTTACAGGGGGCAGGACCGGGGAGCTGTTTTTT.

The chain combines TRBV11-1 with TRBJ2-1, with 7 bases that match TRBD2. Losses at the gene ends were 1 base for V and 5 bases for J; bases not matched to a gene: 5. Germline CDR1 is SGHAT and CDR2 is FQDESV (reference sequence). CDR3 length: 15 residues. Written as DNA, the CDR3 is TGTGCCAGCAGCTTAGTCGCTCTAGCGGACAATGAGCAGTTCTTC. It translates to CASSLVALADNEQFF.

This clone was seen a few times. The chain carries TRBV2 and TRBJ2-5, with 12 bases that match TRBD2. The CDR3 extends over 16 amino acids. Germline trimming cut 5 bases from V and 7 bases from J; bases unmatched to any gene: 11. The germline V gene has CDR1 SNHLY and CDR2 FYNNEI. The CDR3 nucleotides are TGTGCCAGCAGTCCTGGACTAGCGGGACTCGGGGGGACCCAGTACTTC. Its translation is CASSPGLAGLGGTQYF.

CDR3 protein: CASKVQGGLETQYF. The CDR3 coding sequence is TGTGCCAGCAAGGTACAGGGGGGCCTCGAGACCCAGTACTTC. This sequence joins TRBV21-1 and TRBJ2-5; no DNA check was done on the table's D call, TRBD1. TRBV21-1 is a pseudogene. The CDR3 is 14 residues long.

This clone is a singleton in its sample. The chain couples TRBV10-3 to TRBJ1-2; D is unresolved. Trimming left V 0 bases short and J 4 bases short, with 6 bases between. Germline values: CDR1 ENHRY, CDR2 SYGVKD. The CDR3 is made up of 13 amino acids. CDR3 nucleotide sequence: TGTGCCATCAGTGAGTCGTATAGCTATGGCTACACCTTC. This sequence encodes CAISESYSYGYTF.

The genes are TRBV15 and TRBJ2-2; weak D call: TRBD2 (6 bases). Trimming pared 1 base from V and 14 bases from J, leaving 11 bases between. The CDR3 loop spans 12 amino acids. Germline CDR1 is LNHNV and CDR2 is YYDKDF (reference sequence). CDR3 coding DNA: TGTGCCACCAGCAGAGTCGGGAGCCGCCTGTTTTTT. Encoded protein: CATSRVGSRLFF. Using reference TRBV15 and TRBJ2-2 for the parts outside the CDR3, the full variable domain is DAMVIQNPRYQVTQFGKPVTLSCSQTLNHNVMYWYQQKSSQAPKLLFHYYDKDFNNEADTPDNFQSRRPNTSFCFLDIRSPGLGDTAMYLCATSRVGSRLFFGEGSRLTVL.

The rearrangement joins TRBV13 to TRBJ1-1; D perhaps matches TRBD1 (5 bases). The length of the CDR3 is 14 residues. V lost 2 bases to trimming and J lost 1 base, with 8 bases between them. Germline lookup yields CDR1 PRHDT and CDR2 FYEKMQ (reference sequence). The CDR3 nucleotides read TGTGCCAGCAGCTTAATGGGGCAGAACACTGAAGCTTTCTTT. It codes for CASSLMGQNTEAFF.

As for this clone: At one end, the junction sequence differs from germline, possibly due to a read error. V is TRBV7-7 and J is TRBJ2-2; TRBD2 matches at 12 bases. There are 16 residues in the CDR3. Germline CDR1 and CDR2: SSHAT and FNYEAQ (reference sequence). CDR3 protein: CASSYGLAGFTGELFF. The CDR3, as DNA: TGTGCTAGCAGCTATGGACTAGCGGGGTTCACCGGGGAGCTGTTTTTT.

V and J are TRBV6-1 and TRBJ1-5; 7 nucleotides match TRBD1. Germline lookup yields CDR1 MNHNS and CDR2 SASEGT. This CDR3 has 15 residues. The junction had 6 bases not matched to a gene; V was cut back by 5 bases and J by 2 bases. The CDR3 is CASSPLGQGNQPQHF. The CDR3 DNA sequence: TGTGCCAGCAGTCCCTTAGGACAGGGCAATCAGCCCCAGCATTTT.

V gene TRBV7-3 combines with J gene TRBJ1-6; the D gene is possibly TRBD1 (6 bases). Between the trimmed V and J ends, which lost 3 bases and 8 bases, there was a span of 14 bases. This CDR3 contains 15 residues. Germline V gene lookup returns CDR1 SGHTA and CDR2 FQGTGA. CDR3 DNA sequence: TGTGCCAGCAGCTTCCTAGGGGCAGGGGATTCACCCCTCCACTTT. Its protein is CASSFLGAGDSPLHF.

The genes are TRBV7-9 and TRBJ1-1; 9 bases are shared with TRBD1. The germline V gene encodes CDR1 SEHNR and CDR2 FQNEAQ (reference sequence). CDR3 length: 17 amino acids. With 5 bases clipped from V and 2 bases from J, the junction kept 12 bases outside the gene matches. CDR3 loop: CASSRLDPQGANTEAFF. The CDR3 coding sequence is TGTGCCAGCAGCCGACTCGATCCACAGGGGGCTAACACTGAAGCTTTCTTT.

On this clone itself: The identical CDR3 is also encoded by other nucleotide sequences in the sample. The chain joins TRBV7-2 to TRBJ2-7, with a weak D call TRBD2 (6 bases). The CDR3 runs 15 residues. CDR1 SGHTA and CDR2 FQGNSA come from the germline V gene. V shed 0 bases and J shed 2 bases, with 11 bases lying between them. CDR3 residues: CASSLASVAAYEQYF. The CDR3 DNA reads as TGTGCCAGCAGCTTAGCCTCGGTAGCGGCCTACGAGCAGTACTTC.